This section outlines one T cell receptor (beta chain) sequence together with its context. The source of the sample is a study of blood T cell repertoires in COVID-19. Study context: Researchers got acute and convalescent COVID-19 samples from the United States, Italy and Spain. T cells, B-cell-depleted T cells, or PBMCs provided the cDNA or gDNA that served as material.

Here immunoSEQ multiplex PCR was the method, and the copy in TCRdb shows in-frame clones only, minus some. The sample includes about 59,000 clones, around 83% of them seen just once. The germline V gene encodes CDR1 SGHTA and CDR2 FQGNSA. The CDR3 is made up of 16 amino acids. V gave up 4 bases and J gave up 7 bases; unmatched junction bases: 11. The sequenced material came from peripheral blood. The source is an elderly woman with acute or convalescent COVID-19. The chain links TRBV7-2 to TRBJ1-4; TRBD1 matches 8 bases. The CDR3 DNA sequence: TGTGCCAGCAGCTACAAACAGGGGGGTCTTAGTGAAAAACTGTTTTTT. This codes for CASSYKQGGLSEKLFF.